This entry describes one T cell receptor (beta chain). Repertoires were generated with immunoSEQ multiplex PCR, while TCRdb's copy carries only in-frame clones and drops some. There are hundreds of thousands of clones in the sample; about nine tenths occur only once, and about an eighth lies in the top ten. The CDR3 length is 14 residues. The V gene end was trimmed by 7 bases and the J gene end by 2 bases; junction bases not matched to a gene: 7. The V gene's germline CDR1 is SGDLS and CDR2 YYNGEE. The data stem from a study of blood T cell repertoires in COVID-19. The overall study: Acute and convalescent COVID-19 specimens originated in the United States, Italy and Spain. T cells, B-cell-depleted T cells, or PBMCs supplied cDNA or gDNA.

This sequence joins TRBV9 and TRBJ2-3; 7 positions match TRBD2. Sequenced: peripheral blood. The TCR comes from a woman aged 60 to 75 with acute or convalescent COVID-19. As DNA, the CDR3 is TGTGCCAGCGGGAGGGGAGCTGACACAGATACGCAGTATTTT. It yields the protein CASGRGADTDTQYF.